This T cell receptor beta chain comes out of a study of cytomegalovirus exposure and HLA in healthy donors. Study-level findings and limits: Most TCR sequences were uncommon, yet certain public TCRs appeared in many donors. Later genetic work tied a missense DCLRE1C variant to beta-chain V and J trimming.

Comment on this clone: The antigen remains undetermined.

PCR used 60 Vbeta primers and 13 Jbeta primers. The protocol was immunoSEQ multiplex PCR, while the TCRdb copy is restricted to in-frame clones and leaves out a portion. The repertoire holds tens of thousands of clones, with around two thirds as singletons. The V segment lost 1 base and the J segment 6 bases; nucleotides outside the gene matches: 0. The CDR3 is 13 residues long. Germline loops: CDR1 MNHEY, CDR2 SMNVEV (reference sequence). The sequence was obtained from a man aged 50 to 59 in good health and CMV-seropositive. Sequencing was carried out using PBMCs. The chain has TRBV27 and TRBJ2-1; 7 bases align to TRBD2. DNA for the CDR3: TGTGCCAGCAGTTTATGGACTAGCAATGAGCAGTTCTTC. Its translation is CASSLWTSNEQFF.